Listed here are 21 T cell receptor beta chains from one sample, sequenced in a study of cytomegalovirus exposure and HLA in healthy donors. PCR primers comprised 60 Vbeta and 13 Jbeta primers. Method: immunoSEQ multiplex PCR; TCRdb's copy keeps in-frame clones and lacks some. This sample carries about 190,000 clones, approximately 79% of them seen once, and the ten largest clones take roughly 1.6%. Source material: PBMCs. The source is a woman under 30 in good health and CMV-seronegative.

The genes are TRBV5-1 and TRBJ1-4, with TRBD1 as a possible D gene (5 bases). CDR1 is SGHRS, CDR2 YFSETQ, per germline. The CDR3 has 16 amino acids. V lost 4 bases and J lost 2, with 15 bases in between. The CDR3: CASSPVGGATNEKLFF. The CDR3 DNA reads as TGCGCCAGCAGCCCCGTTGGAGGGGCGACTAATGAAAAACTGTTTTTT.

The chain carries TRBV28 and TRBJ1-4; 8 nucleotides match TRBD1. CDR1 is MDHEN, CDR2 SYDVKM, per germline. The CDR3 runs 14 residues. Trimming at V came to 5 bases and at J to 6 bases, leaving 5 bases not matched to a gene. CDR3 in DNA: TGTGCCAGCAGTCCTACAGGGGGATATGAAAAACTGTTTTTT. Translation gives CASSPTGGYEKLFF.

The CDR3 region is CASTMSRTGGLDTQYF. The CDR3 region has the DNA TGTGCCAGCACCATGTCCCGGACAGGGGGCTTAGACACGCAGTATTTT. This chain connects TRBV9 to TRBJ2-3; 11 nucleotides align to TRBD1. In germline, CDR1 is SGDLS, CDR2 YYNGEE. This CDR3 region has 16 residues. J was trimmed by 9 bases and V by 6 bases; bases with no gene match: 15. Full variable domain (outside the CDR3, taken from reference TRBV9 and TRBJ2-3): DSGVTQTPKHLITATGQRVTLRCSPRSGDLSVYWYQQSLDQGLQFLIQYYNGEERAKGNILERFSAQQFPDLHSELNLSSLELGDSALYFCASTMSRTGGLDTQYFGPGTRLTVL.

V and J are TRBV29-1 and TRBJ2-3; a possible D gene is TRBD2 (6 bases). Germline CDR1 reads SQVTM; CDR2 reads ANQGSEA. CDR3 size: 13 residues. Between the trimmed V and J ends, which lost 6 bases and 2 bases, there was a span of 12 bases. In DNA, the CDR3 is TGCAGCGTCCCCGGGACTGCCACAGATACGCAGTATTTT. Translating gives CSVPGTATDTQYF.

The V gene is TRBV11-1, the J gene TRBJ1-6; 11 bases fit TRBD1. Germline V gene lookup returns CDR1 SGHAT and CDR2 FQDESV (reference sequence). V shed 4 bases, J shed 10 bases, and the junction held 3 bases outside the gene matches. The CDR3 spans 14 residues. This CDR3 reads CASSWGDRGSPLHF. CDR3 nucleotides: TGTGCCAGCAGCTGGGGGGACAGGGGGTCACCCCTCCACTTT.

This clone was seen once. The same CDR3 arises from other DNA sequences in this sample as well. The chain combines TRBV7-9 with TRBJ1-5; D unresolved. Germline V lookup: CDR1 SEHNR, CDR2 FQNEAQ (reference sequence). Trimming removed 5 bases at V and 0 bases at J, with 8 bases between. The CDR3 is 14 amino acids. This CDR3 is CASSLTNSNQPQHF. The CDR3 DNA reads as TGTGCCAGCAGCCTGACTAATAGCAATCAGCCCCAGCATTTT.

The chain recombines TRBV2 with TRBJ2-2, with no clear D. Deletions cut 7 bases from V and 2 bases from J, with 8 bases between. In germline, CDR1 is SNHLY, CDR2 FYNNEI. This CDR3 has 13 amino acids. The CDR3 sequence: CASTLVNTGELFF. The CDR3 nucleotides are TGTGCCAGCACTCTAGTAAACACCGGGGAGCTGTTTTTT.

This rearrangement joins TRBV9 to TRBJ2-7; D perhaps matches TRBD2 (6 bases). The CDR3 is 14 amino acids. Germline V gene sequence: CDR1 SGDLS, CDR2 YYNGEE. Trimming took 5 bases from V and 9 from J, leaving 21 bases between them. The CDR3 sequence: CASSEEGLRAPQYF. The CDR3 nucleotides read TGTGCCAGCAGTGAAGAGGGACTCAGAGCTCCGCAGTACTTC.

CDR3 in amino acids: CASQGQGDSPLHF. For the CDR3, the DNA is TGCGCCAGCCAGGGACAGGGTGATTCACCCCTCCACTTT. The gene calls are TRBV5-1 and TRBJ1-6, with 9 bases matching TRBD1. Germline V CDR1 and CDR2: SGHRS, YFSETQ. J gave up 8 bases and V 7 bases, and 4 bases lay outside the gene matches. The length of the CDR3 is 13 residues. The full variable domain, rest sourced from reference TRBV5-1 and TRBJ1-6, is KAGVTQTPRYLIKTRGQQVTLSCSPISGHRSVSWYQQTPGQGLQFLFEYFSETQRNKGNFPGRFSGRQFSNSRSEMNVSTLELGDSALYLCASQGQGDSPLHFGNGTRLTVT.

J is TRBJ2-1 and V is TRBV11-2; 7 bases fit TRBD2. J lost 6 bases, V lost 0 bases, and 5 bases had no gene match. The length of the CDR3 is 15 residues. CDR1 SGHAT and CDR2 FQNNGV come from the germline V gene. The chain's CDR3 is CASSLEAGEINEQFF. CDR3 sequence (DNA): TGTGCCAGCAGCTTAGAGGCGGGAGAAATCAATGAGCAGTTCTTC.

This clone was seen only once. J is TRBJ1-5 and V is TRBV28; D remains unclear. V gave up 5 bases and J gave up 4 bases, with 15 bases separating them. CDR1 and CDR2 from the germline V gene are MDHEN and SYDVKM. CDR3 size: 15 residues. As DNA, the CDR3 is TGTGCCAGCAGTCCAACGGGAGGGCAGAATCAGCCCCAGCATTTT. As protein: CASSPTGGQNQPQHF.

This rearrangement joins TRBV15 to TRBJ1-2; a possible D gene is TRBD1 (5 bases). V lost 0 bases and J lost 8, with 13 bases in between. The CDR3 is 14 amino acids. The V gene's germline CDR1 is LNHNV and CDR2 YYDKDF (reference sequence). The CDR3 here is CATSRDGQGAGYTF. As DNA, the CDR3 is TGTGCCACCAGCAGAGACGGGCAGGGCGCAGGCTACACCTTC.

This sequence joins TRBV9 and TRBJ2-5; 9 bases are shared with TRBD2. Germline-derived CDR1 and CDR2 are SGDLS and YYNGEE. The CDR3 totals 16 residues. Trimming at V came to 0 bases and at J to 5 bases, leaving 8 bases not matched to a gene. In DNA form, the CDR3 reads TGTGCCAGCAGCGTAGGGGGCGGGGGGGCTGGTGAGACCCAGTACTTC. It codes for CASSVGGGGAGETQYF.

V gene TRBV5-1 combines with J gene TRBJ1-1; possible D gene TRBD1, 6 bases. CDR1 SGHRS and CDR2 YFSETQ come from the germline V gene. The CDR3 runs 14 residues. V lost 0 bases to trimming and J lost 0 bases, with 6 bases between them. Here the CDR3 reads CASSLGQVNTEAFF. CDR3 in DNA: TGCGCCAGCAGCTTGGGACAGGTGAACACTGAAGCTTTCTTT. Complete variable domain (other parts from reference TRBV5-1 and TRBJ1-1): KAGVTQTPRYLIKTRGQQVTLSCSPISGHRSVSWYQQTPGQGLQFLFEYFSETQRNKGNFPGRFSGRQFSNSRSEMNVSTLELGDSALYLCASSLGQVNTEAFFGQGTRLTVV.

The CDR3 loop reads CASSLGLSESPLHF. The CDR3 DNA follows: TGTGCCAGCAGCCTGGGACTCTCAGAGTCACCCCTCCACTTT. The chain recombines TRBV7-8 with TRBJ1-6, with a weak D call TRBD1 (5 bases). CDR1 is SGHVS and CDR2 is FQNEAQ in the germline V gene. Trimming left V 5 bases short and J 10 bases short, with 15 bases between. The CDR3 runs to 14 residues.

The chain joins TRBV27 to TRBJ1-1; the D gene is possibly TRBD1 (6 bases). CDR3 length: 14 amino acids. Germline lookup yields CDR1 MNHEY and CDR2 SMNVEV (reference sequence). The V and J ends lost 6 bases and 1 base respectively, with 12 bases between them. The CDR3 bases are TGTGCCAGCAGACTCAGGGGCGGGAACACTGAAGCTTTCTTT. This gives the protein CASRLRGGNTEAFF.

The V call is TRBV6-6, the J call TRBJ1-5; a possible D gene is TRBD1 (6 bases). There are 15 residues in the CDR3. The germline V gene has CDR1 MNHNY and CDR2 SVGAGI (reference sequence). Between the trimmed V and J ends, which lost 6 bases and 10 bases, there was a span of 22 bases. The CDR3 nucleotides read TGTGCCAGCAGCCCTAGGACAGAAGAACTCTTACCCCAGCATTTT. It yields the protein CASSPRTEELLPQHF.

The chain is built from TRBV5-6 and TRBJ1-5; D not resolved. The CDR3 sequence is 14 residues long. Looked up from germline, CDR1 is SGHDT and CDR2 is YYEEEE. V was pared by 5 bases and J by 5 bases, with 14 bases between. This CDR3 is CASRRTGVDQPQHF. DNA for the CDR3: TGTGCCAGCAGACGAACCGGGGTCGATCAGCCCCAGCATTTT. The full variable domain, with the rest looked up from reference TRBV5-6 and TRBJ1-5, is DAGVTQSPTHLIKTRGQQVTLRCSPKSGHDTVSWYQQALGQGPQFIFQYYEEEERQRGNFPDRFSGHQFPNYSSELNVNALLLGDSALYLCASRRTGVDQPQHFGDGTRLSIL.

Worth noting for this clone: In the same sample, other DNA sequences code for this CDR3. The rearrangement links TRBV27 to TRBJ1-6, with 9 bases that match TRBD1. The CDR3 sequence is 15 residues long. The germline V gene has CDR1 MNHEY and CDR2 SMNVEV (reference sequence). Trimming at V came to 5 bases and at J to 8 bases, leaving 7 bases not matched to a gene. The CDR3 sequence is CASSLYRGRDSPLHF. CDR3 nucleotide sequence: TGTGCCAGCAGTCTCTACAGGGGGCGGGATTCACCCCTCCACTTT.

The genes are TRBV27 and TRBJ2-2, with TRBD1 matching 9 bases. Germline CDR1 and CDR2: MNHEY and SMNVEV (reference sequence). J gave up 4 bases and V 9 bases, and 6 bases lay outside the gene matches. The CDR3 extends over 14 amino acids. The CDR3 loop reads CASAGTGLTGELFF. CDR3 coding DNA: TGTGCCAGTGCCGGGACAGGGCTCACCGGGGAGCTGTTTTTT.

As concerns this clone: Here the CDR3 omits its conserved ending phenylalanine or tryptophan, so a read error is the likely source. V is TRBV5-4 and J is TRBJ1-1; D unclear. Trimming removed 0 bases from V and 0 bases from J, with 6 bases in between. The CDR3 is made up of 14 amino acids. CDR1 and CDR2 from the germline V gene are SGHNT and YYREEE (reference sequence). The CDR3 loop reads CASSLEQMNTEAFL. CDR3 sequence (DNA): TGTGCCAGCAGCTTGGAACAGATGAACACTGAAGCTTTCCTT.